Listed below are T cell receptor beta chains from one sample, sequenced in a study of shared clonotypes between healthy human individuals. The protocol was immunoSEQ multiplex PCR, while the TCRdb copy is restricted to in-frame clones and leaves out a portion. Here the sample spans roughly 680,000 clones, 55% to 80% being singletons. Sequences were obtained from memory CD4+ T cells sorted from blood. These receptors were obtained from a woman aged 25-40 years in good health. CDR3s include the opening cysteine and the closing phenylalanine or tryptophan. The D gene is left open where the match is weak. Not all rows give a size; the values are once, few, many and, for expanded clones, a class.

TRBD2	TRBJ2-3	TRBV5-1	-	TGCGCCACCCGACTAGCGGGGAGCACAGATACGCAGTATTTT	CATRLAGSTDTQYF
TRBD1	TRBJ1-5	TRBV19	-	TGTGCCAGTAGTAGCCCGGACAGGGTCGGGCCCCAGCATTTT	CASSSPDRVGPQHF
TRBD1	TRBJ2-7	TRBV28	-	TGTGCCAGCAATAGACAGGGGGTCCCCTACGAGCAGTACTTC	CASNRQGVPYEQYF
TRBD1	TRBJ1-1	TRBV28	-	TGTGCCAGCAGTTTAGGACAGGTATATACGAACACTGAAGCTTTCTTT	CASSLGQVYTNTEAFF
-	TRBJ2-3	TRBV7-2	-	TGTGCCAGCAGTATTTACCTCAGCACAGATACGCAGTATTTT	CASSIYLSTDTQYF
TRBD2	TRBJ2-1	TRBV27	-	TGTGCCAGCAGCCCCGTGGGACTAGCGGGATTTAATGAGCAGTTCTTC	CASSPVGLAGFNEQFF
-	TRBJ1-5	TRBV28	-	TGTGCCAGCAGGCAACAGCCCAATCAGCCCCAGCATTTT	CASRQQPNQPQHF
TRBD2	TRBJ2-5	TRBV7-9	-	TGTGCCAGCAGTCACGGGACTAGCGGGAGGGTGGAGCAGTACTTC	CASSHGTSGRVEQYF
TRBD1	TRBJ1-2	TRBV5-1	-	TGCGCCAGCAGCCCTCAGCGGGACAGTAACACTAACTATGGCTACACCTTC	CASSPQRDSNTNYGYTF
-	TRBJ2-3	TRBV5-6	-	TGTGCCAGCAGCTTGGTGACCGGGACTCCGTCGGATACGCAGTATTTT	CASSLVTGTPSDTQYF
-	TRBJ2-7	TRBV7-2	-	TGTGCCAGCAGCTTAGGGTTAATTTCCGGGGACTACGAGCAGTACTTC	CASSLGLISGDYEQYF
-	TRBJ2-1	TRBV27	-	TGTGCCAGCAGTTTAGGGTCGAATGAGCAGTTCTTC	CASSLGSNEQFF
TRBD1	TRBJ1-2	TRBV27	-	TGTGCCAGCAGTTTGACAGGGGTTGTAGGAGGCTACACCTTC	CASSLTGVVGGYTF
TRBD2	TRBJ2-3	TRBV15	-	TGTGCCACCAGCAGGGGGGGGATCGGCACAGATACGCAGTATTTT	CATSRGGIGTDTQYF
-	TRBJ2-7	TRBV29-1	-	TGCAGCGCTACGAACAGTCCAGGCTCCTACGAGCAGTACTTC	CSATNSPGSYEQYF
-	TRBJ1-4	TRBV14	-	TGTGCCAGCAGCCAAGATTACGAAGGGGAACTGTTTTTT	CASSQDYEGELFF
TRBD1	TRBJ2-2	TRBV10-3	few	TGTGCTACTGCGGAGACAGGGGGCACCGGGGAGCTGTTTTTT	CATAETGGTGELFF
-	TRBJ1-1	TRBV15	few	TGTGCCACCAGCAGAGATATTCAGGGATTAGGCGCGTACACTGAAGCTTTCTTT	CATSRDIQGLGAYTEAFF
TRBD1	TRBJ2-7	TRBV29-1	-	TGCAGCGTGCAATCCGGGACAGCTTCCTACGAGCAGTACTTC	CSVQSGTASYEQYF
-	TRBJ1-2	TRBV30	few	TGTGCCTGGAGCCCTCAGGGGAACTATGGCTACACCTTC	CAWSPQGNYGYTF
-	TRBJ1-4	TRBV28	-	TGTGCCAGCAATTCCCTAAGTGGATTTTCTAATGAAAAACTGTTTTTT	CASNSLSGFSNEKLFF
-	TRBJ1-4	TRBV5-1	few	TGCGCCAGCAGCCGCGGGGCTCTTACAACTAATGAAAAACTGTTTTTT	CASSRGALTTNEKLFF
TRBD2	TRBJ2-7	TRBV6-5	-	TGTGCCAGCAGTTCCCATCTAGTGGCGGGAGCTCGCGAGCAGTACTTC	CASSSHLVAGAREQYF
-	TRBJ2-1	TRBV18	-	TGTGCCAGCTCACCAGGCAGGGGTGTCGGGAATGAGCAGTTCTTC	CASSPGRGVGNEQFF
TRBD1	TRBJ2-5	TRBV18	-	TGTGCCAGCTCTCTCGTGGGCAGGGGGTACCAAGAGACCCAGTACTTC	CASSLVGRGYQETQYF
-	TRBJ1-5	TRBV29-1	-	TGCAGCGTTGTCATCGGGGCAGAAGATCAGCCCCAGCATTTT	CSVVIGAEDQPQHF
-	TRBJ1-1	TRBV6-1	few	TGTGCCACCGACCAGGGATTGTCGGCTGAAGCTTTCTTT	CATDQGLSAEAFF
-	TRBJ1-2	TRBV11-2	-	TGTGCCAGCAGCTTAGGGGGAGCTAACTATGGCTACACCTTC	CASSLGGANYGYTF
TRBD2	TRBJ2-1	TRBV7-9	-	TGTGCCAGCAGCTTAGAGCTAGCGGGAGAGGGTGAGCAGTTCTTC	CASSLELAGEGEQFF
-	TRBJ2-6	TRBV28	-	TGTGCCAGCCTAGGGACCTCTGGGGCCAACGTCCTGACTTTC	CASLGTSGANVLTF